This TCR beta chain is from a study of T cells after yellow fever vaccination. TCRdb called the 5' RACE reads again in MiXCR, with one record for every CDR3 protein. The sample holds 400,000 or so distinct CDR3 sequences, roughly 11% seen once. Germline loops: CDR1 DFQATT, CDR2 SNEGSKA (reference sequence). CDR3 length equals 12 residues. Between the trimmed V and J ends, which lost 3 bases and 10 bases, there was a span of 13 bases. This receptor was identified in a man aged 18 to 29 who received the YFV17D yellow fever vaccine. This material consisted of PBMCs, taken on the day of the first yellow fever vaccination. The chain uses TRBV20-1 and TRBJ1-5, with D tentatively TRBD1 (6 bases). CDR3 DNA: TGCAGTGCTAGCTCACAGGGTGGTCCCCAGCATTTT. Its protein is CSASSQGGPQHF.